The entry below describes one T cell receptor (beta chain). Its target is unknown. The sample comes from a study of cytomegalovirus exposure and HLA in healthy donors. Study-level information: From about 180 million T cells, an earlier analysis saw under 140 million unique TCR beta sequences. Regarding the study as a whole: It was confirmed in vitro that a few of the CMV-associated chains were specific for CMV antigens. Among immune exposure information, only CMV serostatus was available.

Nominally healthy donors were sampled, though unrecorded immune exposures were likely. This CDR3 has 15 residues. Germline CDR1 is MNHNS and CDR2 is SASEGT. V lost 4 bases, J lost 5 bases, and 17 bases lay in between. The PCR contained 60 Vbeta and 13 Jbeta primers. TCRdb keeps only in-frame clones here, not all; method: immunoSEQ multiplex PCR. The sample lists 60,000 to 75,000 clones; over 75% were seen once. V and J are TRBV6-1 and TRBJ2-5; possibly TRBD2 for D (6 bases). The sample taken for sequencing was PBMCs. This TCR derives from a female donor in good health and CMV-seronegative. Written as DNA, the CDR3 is TGTGCCAGCAGTGTGGCTAGAAAGGGGAGGGAGACCCAGTACTTC. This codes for CASSVARKGRETQYF.